The present entry profiles one TCR beta chain with its context. Its binding antigen is unknown. There are no base qualities to consult, and no much larger clone falls within one base. Receptor libraries were prepared by 5' RACE. Reads for this sample came from an Illumina HiSeq 2500. A second PCR of roughly 6 to 12 cycles was performed with a sample-barcoded 5' primer and a J-beta primer mix. Each TCR beta cDNA molecule received a unique molecular identifier from a template-switch 5' adaptor carrying 12 random nucleotides. Each sample yielded at least 2.5 million CDR3-containing paired-end reads. All of the RNA was converted into first-strand cDNA using the Mint cDNA synthesis kit, with a TRBC-specific oligonucleotide serving as the primer. After uracil-DNA glycosylase treatment, a first 18-cycle PCR used universal primers M1SS and BC2_uni_R on all cDNA. The authors processed their data as follows. For normalization, 1 million high-quality reads were randomly selected from each sample, with every read carrying a distinct molecular identifier. Instead of being binned into consensus sequences, reads with shared molecular identifiers were discarded. MiTCR, with a Q25 quality threshold and the strictest error-elimination algorithm, was used for CDR3 identification, clonotype clustering and error correction. A nonparametric unseen species model using Euler transformation provided a lower-bound estimate of total TCR beta diversity. TCRdb reanalyzed the raw reads on its own, using fastp at Q25 for trimming and MiXCR for clone calling, and kept in-frame beta chains. A single entry per CDR3 protein holds the most common genes and DNA from its merged rows. TCRdb, not the authors, supplied the V and J calls. For this sample the table gives more than 650,000 distinct CDR3 sequences, of which about a quarter were detected only once. The ten largest clones represent under 3% of the sample.

The sample belongs to a study of blood T cells in healthy people across ages (dated by TCRdb to between 2014 and 2016). Concerning the study at large: In model experiments, roughly one uniquely barcoded TCR beta cDNA molecule per two T cells was captured by template switching. The study measured age-related changes in TCR beta repertoire diversity using deep sequencing normalized with unique cDNA molecular identifiers. Donors were grouped into four age groups: young (average 16 years), middle-aged (39), aged (around 60) and long-lived (approximately 75). For two donors (one aged 18 to 29 and one aged 80 or older), the study analyzed two additional independent replicas of 1 million unique cDNA reads from the same blood draw. What the research found in general, with its limitations: Bulk unsorted PBMC profiling prevented conclusive comparison of naive and antigen-experienced compartments. There was a strong correlation between observed TCR beta diversity and the percentage of naive T cells measured by flow cytometry. Because donor CMV infection status was unknown, age-related changes in expanded clonotypes were potentially confounded. Estimates of total diversity based on one million sequenced T cells were regarded as lower bounds and as underestimates. As age increased, observed TCR beta diversity per million T cells dropped in a roughly linear way, and a significant reduction was already evident by age 40. Compared with the aged group, the long-lived group had more naive CD4+ T cells, fewer expanded clones and increased TCR diversity, a pattern suggesting age selection.

Donors were under 40 systemically healthy Caucasian individuals from Russia aged roughly 6 to 100 years. Around 9.7 milliliters of peripheral blood were collected from each donor into EDTA-treated Vacutainer tubes. Ficoll-Paque density-gradient centrifugation was used to isolate PBMCs, with at least 6.5 million per sample. Total RNA was extracted from PBMCs with Trizol reagent, with at least 6 micrograms obtained per sample. For every donor, an aliquot of PBMCs went through flow cytometry to measure the percentages of naive CD45RAhigh/CD27high T cells. The CDR3, from cysteine to phenylalanine, totals 18 residues. Left in the record is the CDR3 DNA by itself, 54 bases read in frame from the first base. The germline V gene (reference sequence) gives CDR1 as DFQATT and CDR2 as SNEGSKA. V is clipped by 1 base and J by 1 base, and the sequence between their germline boundaries is 17 bases long. In addition, the sample was reused for a study of T cells of mothers and their children. The second study, in turn, reports: Nine systemically healthy Caucasian individuals, comprising three mothers and their six children, were included as donors. cDNA synthesis consumed the entire amount of extracted RNA, loaded at 1.5 ug RNA in each 15 ul reaction. In the second PCR, sample barcodes and 2-4 random nucleotides were introduced via the M1S primer. Over 10 million TCR beta CDR3 reads came from each mother, compared with approximately 3.1 million reads from each child. Thymic selection shapes the output of TCR recombination in a similar way in related and unrelated pairs, and inherited differences have a minor effect. Related mother-child pairs always showed normalized repertoire overlap that was slightly higher than in unrelated mother-child pairs, though the difference was never significant. Persistent microchimeric T cell clones were not detected, at a sensitivity of about 90 clones per million clonotypes. In the study, deep NGS was used to compare the TCR beta repertoires of mothers and children, and features distinguishing related mother-child pairs from unrelated individuals were sought. The mean age was roughly 40 +/- 4 years for the mothers and about 10 +/- 4 years for the children. Libraries were sequenced on Illumina HiSeq 2000 with 100+100 nt paired-end reads after adapter ligation with NEBNext reagents. To prevent cross-contamination, the mother and child libraries were prepared one month apart and sequenced in separate runs. For each donor, somewhere between about 450,000 and 2,100,000 distinct TCR beta clonotypes were identified. Naive TCR beta clonotypes were estimated from low-frequency clonotypes matched to each donor's FACS-determined naive share, without sorting.

The source of this sequence is a boy younger than 18 in good health. The V and J segments used are TRBV20-1 and TRBJ1-6, with a tentative D gene TRBD1 over 5 matching bases. Source material: blood. The nucleotide sequence reads as follows: TGCAGTGCTAGAGGAAGGGTCGTAGGACATTCCTATAATTCACCCCTCCACTTT. It specifies CSARGRVVGHSYNSPLHF.